A selection of T cell receptor beta chains follows, all from one sample in a study of blood T cell repertoires in COVID-19. Clones were read by immunoSEQ multiplex PCR, and TCRdb kept only the in-frame ones, dropping some. The sample includes 200,000 to 300,000 clones, 82% of them seen just once. The sample was peripheral blood. The source is a woman aged 70 to 79 with acute or convalescent COVID-19. CDR3s include the opening cysteine and the closing phenylalanine or tryptophan. A D gene is named only where the DNA matches it firmly. Part of the rows lack a size; the others show once, few, many or a class for expanded clones.

cdr3_nt	cdr3_aa	v_call	j_call	clone_size	d_call
TGCAGTGCTAGTTTGCAGACTAATGAAAAACTGTTTTTT	CSASLQTNEKLFF	TRBV20-1	TRBJ1-4	NA	NA
TGTGCCAGCACCCACTTACAGGGGATATATGGCTACACCTTC	CASTHLQGIYGYTF	TRBV5-6	TRBJ1-2	NA	TRBD1
TGTGCCAGCAGCTTTCTAGACAGCCAAGAGACCCAGTACTTC	CASSFLDSQETQYF	TRBV7-9	TRBJ2-5	NA	NA
TGTGCCAGCAGCCCGGGGGTAAGAGAGACCCAGTACTTC	CASSPGVRETQYF	TRBV6-6	TRBJ2-5	NA	NA
TGTGCCAGTAGTATGGCAGGGGCGTACTATGGCTACACCTTC	CASSMAGAYYGYTF	TRBV19	TRBJ1-2	few	NA
TGCGCCAGTGGTACAGGGCTCCCAACAGATACGCAGTATTTT	CASGTGLPTDTQYF	TRBV10-1	TRBJ2-3	few	NA
TGCGCCAGCAGCCAATCCTATACAACGGGTGGGCCCCTCCACTTT	CASSQSYTTGGPLHF	TRBV4-1	TRBJ1-6	few	NA
TGCGCCAGCAGTCCTGGACAGGGCTCCACTGAAGCTTTCTTT	CASSPGQGSTEAFF	TRBV4-1	TRBJ1-1	NA	TRBD1
TGTGCCAGCAGCTTCGGGACAGAGGAGGGCTATGGCTACACCTTC	CASSFGTEEGYGYTF	TRBV7-8	TRBJ1-2	NA	TRBD1
TGTGCCAGCAGCCTAAACCCTAGCGGGGGGGGCGAGCAGTACTTC	CASSLNPSGGGEQYF	TRBV7-2	TRBJ2-7	NA	TRBD2
TGCAGTGCTAGTGACAGTCCTGGTACCATATATTTT	CSASDSPGTIYF	TRBV20-1	TRBJ1-3	NA	NA
TGTGCCAGTAAGGCATACAGGGGCCCTGAAGCTTTCTTT	CASKAYRGPEAFF	TRBV19	TRBJ1-1	NA	TRBD1
TGTGCCAGCGGACAGGGGCACAACTACGAGCAGTACTTC	CASGQGHNYEQYF	TRBV12-3/TRBV12-4	TRBJ2-7	NA	TRBD1
TGCAGTGCTAGTCCCGTTGGGAGTGTTGAAAAACTGTTTTTT	CSASPVGSVEKLFF	TRBV20-1	TRBJ1-4	NA	NA
TGTGCCAGCAGCCAAGTCTCGGAGAGGGGGCGAGGCTACACCTTC	CASSQVSERGRGYTF	TRBV4-2	TRBJ1-2	NA	TRBD1
TGCGCCAGCAGCTCAGGGGGGCAGGTCAATGAAAAACTGTTTTTT	CASSSGGQVNEKLFF	TRBV5-1	TRBJ1-4	few	TRBD1
TGCGCCAGCAGCCAAGATTACAGTCGGACTGAAGCTTTCTTT	CASSQDYSRTEAFF	TRBV4-3	TRBJ1-1	NA	NA
TGTGCCAGCAGCTTAGAACCAGGGTCTAACTATGGCTACACCTTC	CASSLEPGSNYGYTF	TRBV7-2	TRBJ1-2	NA	NA
TGTGCCAGCAGCTACACTGGGTCAGGGGCGGCCTATGGCTACACCTTC	CASSYTGSGAAYGYTF	TRBV7-2	TRBJ1-2	few	NA
TGTGCCAGCAGGCCGGGACAGGGGGACACTGAAGCTTTCTTT	CASRPGQGDTEAFF	TRBV6-6	TRBJ1-1	NA	TRBD1
TGTGCCAGCAGTAACAGGGGACACAATCAGCCCCAGCATTTT	CASSNRGHNQPQHF	TRBV2	TRBJ1-5	NA	TRBD1
TGTGCCAGCAGCTTAGCAGCGAATAGCAATCAGCCCCAGCATTTT	CASSLAANSNQPQHF	TRBV7-2	TRBJ1-5	few	NA
TGTGCCAGCAGTTTACGAAGCTCGGGACTAGCCGTCAATGAGCAGTTCTTC	CASSLRSSGLAVNEQFF	TRBV6-2/TRBV6-3	TRBJ2-1	NA	TRBD2
TGTGCCAGCAGCTCCGGGACAGGGTTGACAGATACGCAGTATTTT	CASSSGTGLTDTQYF	TRBV7-9	TRBJ2-3	once	TRBD1
TGTGCCAGCAGCGAGAATTCTTCACCCCTCCACTTT	CASSENSSPLHF	TRBV13	TRBJ1-6	NA	NA
TGTGCCAGCAGCCAAGTGCGTGCGAGTGGCTACACCTTC	CASSQVRASGYTF	TRBV14	TRBJ1-2	NA	NA